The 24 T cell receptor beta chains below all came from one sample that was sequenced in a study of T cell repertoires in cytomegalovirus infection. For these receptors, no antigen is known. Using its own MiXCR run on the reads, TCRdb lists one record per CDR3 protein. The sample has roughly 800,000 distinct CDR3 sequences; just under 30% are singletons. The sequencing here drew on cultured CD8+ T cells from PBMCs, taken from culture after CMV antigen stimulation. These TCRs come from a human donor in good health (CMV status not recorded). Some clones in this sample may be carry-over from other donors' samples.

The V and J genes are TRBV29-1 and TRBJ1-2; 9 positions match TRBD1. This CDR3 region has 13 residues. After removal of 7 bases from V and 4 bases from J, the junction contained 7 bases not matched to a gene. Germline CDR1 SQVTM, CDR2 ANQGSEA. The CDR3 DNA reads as TGCAGCGGATACAGGGGGCTCGGCTATGGCTACACCTTC. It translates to CSGYRGLGYGYTF. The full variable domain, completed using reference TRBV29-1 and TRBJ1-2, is SAVISQKPSRDICQRGTSLTIQCQVDSQVTMMFWYRQQPGQSLTLIATANQGSEATYESGFVIDKFPISRPNLTFSTLTVSNMSPEDSSIYLCSGYRGLGYGYTFGSGTRLTVV.

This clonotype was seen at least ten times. CDR3: CASSPWVRDNQPQHF. The CDR3 nucleotides read TGTGCCAGCAGCCCCTGGGTTCGTGACAATCAGCCCCAGCATTTT. The chain is built from TRBV7-8 and TRBJ1-5, with D unclear. V was shortened by 5 bases and J by 3 bases, with 14 bases between the two germline ends. The CDR3 has 15 amino acids. CDR1 and CDR2 (germline): SGHVS, FQNEAQ.

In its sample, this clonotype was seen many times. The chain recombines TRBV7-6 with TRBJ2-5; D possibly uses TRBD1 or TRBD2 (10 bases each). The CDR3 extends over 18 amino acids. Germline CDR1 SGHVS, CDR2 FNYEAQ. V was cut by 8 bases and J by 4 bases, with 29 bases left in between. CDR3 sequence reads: CASSLGASGGQGRETQYF. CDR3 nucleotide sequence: TGTGCCAGCTCTCTAGGGGCTAGCGGGGGACAGGGGCGAGAGACCCAGTACTTC.

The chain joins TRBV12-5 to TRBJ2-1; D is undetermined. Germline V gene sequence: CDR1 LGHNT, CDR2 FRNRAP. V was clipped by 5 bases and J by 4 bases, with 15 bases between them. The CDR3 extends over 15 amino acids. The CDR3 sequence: CASGLLALQYNEQFF. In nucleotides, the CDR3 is TGTGCTAGTGGTCTGCTGGCCCTACAGTACAATGAGCAGTTCTTC.

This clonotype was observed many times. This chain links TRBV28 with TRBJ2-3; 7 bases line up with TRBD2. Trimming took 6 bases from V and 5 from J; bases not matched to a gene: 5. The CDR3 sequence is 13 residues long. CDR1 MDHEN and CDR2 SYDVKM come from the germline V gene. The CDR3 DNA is TGTGCCAGCAGACACGGACTAGTAGATACGCAGTATTTT. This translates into CASRHGLVDTQYF.

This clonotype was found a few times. CDR3 in amino acids: CASSYAIHEQFF. CDR3 DNA: TGTGCCAGCAGTTACGCAATACATGAGCAGTTCTTC. The chain links TRBV6-2 or TRBV6-3 to TRBJ2-1; the D is unclear. Trimming left V 2 bases short and J 8 bases short, with 7 bases between. The germline gives CDR1 MNHEY, CDR2 SVGEGT. The CDR3 contains 12 residues.

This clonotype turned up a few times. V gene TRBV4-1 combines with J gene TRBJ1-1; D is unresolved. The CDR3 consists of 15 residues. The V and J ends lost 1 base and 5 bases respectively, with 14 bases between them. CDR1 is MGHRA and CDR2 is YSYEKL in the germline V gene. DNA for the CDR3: TGCGCCAGCAGCCAAGGTCAGCAGGCGGCTACTGAAGCTTTCTTT. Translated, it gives CASSQGQQAATEAFF.

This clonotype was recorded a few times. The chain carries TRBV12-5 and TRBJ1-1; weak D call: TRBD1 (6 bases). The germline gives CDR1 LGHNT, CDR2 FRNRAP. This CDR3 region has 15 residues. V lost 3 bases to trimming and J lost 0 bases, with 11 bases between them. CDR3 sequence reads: CASGFLGQLNTEAFF. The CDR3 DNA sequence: TGTGCTAGTGGTTTTTTGGGACAATTGAACACTGAAGCTTTCTTT.

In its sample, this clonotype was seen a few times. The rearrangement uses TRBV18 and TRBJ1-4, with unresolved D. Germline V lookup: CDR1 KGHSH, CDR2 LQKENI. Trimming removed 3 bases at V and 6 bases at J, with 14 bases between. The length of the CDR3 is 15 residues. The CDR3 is CASSPGRSWDEKLFF. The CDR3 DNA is TGTGCCAGCTCACCTGGAAGATCTTGGGATGAAAAACTGTTTTTT. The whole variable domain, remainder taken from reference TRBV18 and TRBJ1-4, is NAGVMQNPRHLVRRRGQEARLRCSPMKGHSHVYWYRQLPEEGLKFMVYLQKENIIDESGMPKERFSAEFPKEGPSILRIQQVVRGDSAAYFCASSPGRSWDEKLFFGSGTQLSVL.

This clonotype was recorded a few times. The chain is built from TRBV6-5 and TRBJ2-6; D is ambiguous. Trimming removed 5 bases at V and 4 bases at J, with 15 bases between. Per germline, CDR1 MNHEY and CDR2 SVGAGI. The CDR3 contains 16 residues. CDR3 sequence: CASSLGPLGGANVLTF. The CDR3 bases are TGTGCCAGCAGTCTTGGCCCTTTGGGGGGGGCCAACGTCCTGACTTTC.

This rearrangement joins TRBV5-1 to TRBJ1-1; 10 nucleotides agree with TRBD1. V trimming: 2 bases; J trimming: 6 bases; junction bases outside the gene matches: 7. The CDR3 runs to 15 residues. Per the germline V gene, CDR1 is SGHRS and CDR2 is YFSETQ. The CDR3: CASSFGDRGWPEAFF. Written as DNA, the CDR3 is TGCGCCAGCAGCTTCGGGGACAGGGGTTGGCCTGAAGCTTTCTTT.

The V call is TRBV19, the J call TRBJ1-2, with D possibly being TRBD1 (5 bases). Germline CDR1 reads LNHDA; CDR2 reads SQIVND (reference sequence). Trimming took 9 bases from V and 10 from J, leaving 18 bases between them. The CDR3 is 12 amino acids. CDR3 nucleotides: TGTGCCAGCTCAAGATTACAGGTACCCTACACCTTC. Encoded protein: CASSRLQVPYTF.

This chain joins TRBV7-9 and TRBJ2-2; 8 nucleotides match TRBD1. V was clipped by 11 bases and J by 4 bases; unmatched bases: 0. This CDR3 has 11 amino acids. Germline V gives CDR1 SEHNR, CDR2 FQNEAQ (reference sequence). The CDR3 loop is CAGTGTGELFF. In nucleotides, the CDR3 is TGTGCCGGGACAGGCACCGGGGAGCTGTTTTTT.

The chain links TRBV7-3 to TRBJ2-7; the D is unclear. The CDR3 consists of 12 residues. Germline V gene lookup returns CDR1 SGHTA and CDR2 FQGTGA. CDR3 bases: TGTACCAGCAGCCCTACACCCTACGAGCAGTACGTC. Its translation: CTSSPTPYEQYV.

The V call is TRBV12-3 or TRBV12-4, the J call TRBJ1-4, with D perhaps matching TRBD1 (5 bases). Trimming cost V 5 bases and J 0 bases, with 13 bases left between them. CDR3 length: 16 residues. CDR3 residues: CASSPQRGATNEKLFF. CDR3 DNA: TGTGCCAGCAGTCCCCAGAGGGGAGCAACTAATGAAAAACTGTTTTTT.

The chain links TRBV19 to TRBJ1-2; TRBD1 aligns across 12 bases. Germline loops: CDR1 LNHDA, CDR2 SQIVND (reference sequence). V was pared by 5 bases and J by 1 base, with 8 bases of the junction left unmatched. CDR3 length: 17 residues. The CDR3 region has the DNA TGTGCCAGTAGTCCCGGGACAGGGGGCTTCTATAACTATGGCTACACCTTC. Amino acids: CASSPGTGGFYNYGYTF. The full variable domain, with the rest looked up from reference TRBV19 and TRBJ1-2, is DGGITQSPKYLFRKEGQNVTLSCEQNLNHDAMYWYRQDPGQGLRLIYYSQIVNDFQKGDIAEGYSVSREKKESFPLTVTSAQKNPTAFYLCASSPGTGGFYNYGYTFGSGTRLTVV.

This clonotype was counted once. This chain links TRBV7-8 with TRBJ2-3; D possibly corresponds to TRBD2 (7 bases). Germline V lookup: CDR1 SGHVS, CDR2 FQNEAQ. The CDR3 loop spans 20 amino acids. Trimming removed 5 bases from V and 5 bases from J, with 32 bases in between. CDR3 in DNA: TGTGCCAGCAGCCCTACCCCAGGGACCCCGAGACCAGGGGAGGGAGATACGCAGTATTTT. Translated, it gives CASSPTPGTPRPGEGDTQYF.

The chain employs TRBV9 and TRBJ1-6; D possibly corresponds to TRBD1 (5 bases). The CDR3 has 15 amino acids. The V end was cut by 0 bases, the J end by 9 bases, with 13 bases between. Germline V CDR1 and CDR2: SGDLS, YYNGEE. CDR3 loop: CASSVGGQGRSPLHF. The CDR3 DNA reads TGTGCCAGCAGCGTAGGAGGGCAGGGCCGTTCACCCCTCCACTTT.

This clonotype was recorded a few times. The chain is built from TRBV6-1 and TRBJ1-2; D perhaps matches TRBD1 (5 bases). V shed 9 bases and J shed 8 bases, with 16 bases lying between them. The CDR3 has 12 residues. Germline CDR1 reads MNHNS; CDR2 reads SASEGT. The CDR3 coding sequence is TGTGCCAGTGTACGAGGGGATCGCGGCTACACCTTC. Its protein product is CASVRGDRGYTF.

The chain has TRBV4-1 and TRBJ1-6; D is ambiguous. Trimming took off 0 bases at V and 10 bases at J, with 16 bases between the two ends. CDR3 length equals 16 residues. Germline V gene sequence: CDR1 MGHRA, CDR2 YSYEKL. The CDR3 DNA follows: TGCGCCAGCAGCCAAGAAAAAGGAGGTGGGAACTCACCCCTCCACTTT. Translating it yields CASSQEKGGGNSPLHF.

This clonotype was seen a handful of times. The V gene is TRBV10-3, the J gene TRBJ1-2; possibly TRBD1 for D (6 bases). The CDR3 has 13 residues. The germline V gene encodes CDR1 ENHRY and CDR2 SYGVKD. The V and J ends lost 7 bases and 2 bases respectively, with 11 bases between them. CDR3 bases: TGTGCCATCACTCCCACAGGGAACTATGGCTACACCTTC. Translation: CAITPTGNYGYTF.

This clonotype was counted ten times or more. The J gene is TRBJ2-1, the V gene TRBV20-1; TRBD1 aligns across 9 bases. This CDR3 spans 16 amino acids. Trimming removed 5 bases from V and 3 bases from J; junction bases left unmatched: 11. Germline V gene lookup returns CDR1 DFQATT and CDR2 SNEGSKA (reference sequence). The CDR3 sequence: CSALSPGQGFYNEQFF. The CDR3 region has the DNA TGCAGTGCTCTATCACCGGGACAGGGATTCTACAATGAGCAGTTCTTC.

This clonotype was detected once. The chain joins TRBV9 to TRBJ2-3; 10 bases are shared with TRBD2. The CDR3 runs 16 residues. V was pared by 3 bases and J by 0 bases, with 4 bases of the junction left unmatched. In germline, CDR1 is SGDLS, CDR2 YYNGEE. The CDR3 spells CASSAERGGSTDTQYF. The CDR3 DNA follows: TGTGCCAGCAGCGCCGAGCGGGGGGGCAGCACAGATACGCAGTATTTT.

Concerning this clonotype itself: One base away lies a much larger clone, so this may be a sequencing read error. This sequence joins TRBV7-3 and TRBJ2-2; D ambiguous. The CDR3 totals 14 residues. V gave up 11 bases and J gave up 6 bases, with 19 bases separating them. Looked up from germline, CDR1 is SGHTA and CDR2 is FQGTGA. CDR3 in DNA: TGTGCCGGTTGGCTGGGGTCGAAGGCCGGGGAGCTGTTTTTT. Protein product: CAGWLGSKAGELFF.